Listed here are 25 T cell receptor beta chains from one sample, sequenced in a study of blood T cell repertoires in COVID-19. Produced via immunoSEQ multiplex PCR; TCRdb's table is partial and in-frame only. In the table there are some 200,000 clones, roughly 82% of which are singletons. Sequencing was done on a sample of peripheral blood. The receptor source for this set is a woman between 40 and 55 years old with acute or convalescent COVID-19.

The CDR3: CASGLVGTGFTEAFF. The CDR3 DNA sequence: TGTGCTAGTGGTTTGGTGGGGACAGGTTTCACTGAAGCTTTCTTT. The genes are TRBV12-5 and TRBJ1-1; 8 nucleotides line up with TRBD1. Germline V CDR1 and CDR2: LGHNT, FRNRAP. Losses at the gene ends were 0 bases for V and 4 bases for J; bases not matched to a gene: 4. The CDR3 loop spans 15 amino acids.

The chain joins TRBV9 to TRBJ2-7, with 7 positions matching TRBD2. Trimming took 5 bases from V and 2 from J; bases not matched to a gene: 4. This CDR3 contains 13 residues. The germline CDR1 and CDR2 sequences are SGDLS and YYNGEE. In DNA form, the CDR3 reads TGTGCCAGCAGAAGCGGGACTACCTACGAGCAGTACTTC. Encoded protein: CASRSGTTYEQYF.

V and J are TRBV7-2 and TRBJ2-1; TRBD2 aligns across 8 bases. V dropped 8 bases and J dropped 2; count of bases not matched to a gene: 8. Germline V gives CDR1 SGHTA, CDR2 FQGNSA. The CDR3 has 15 amino acids. The CDR3 loop reads CASAGGGRPYNEQFF. The CDR3 region has the DNA TGTGCCAGCGCCGGGGGCGGGAGGCCCTACAATGAGCAGTTCTTC.

As for this clone: The same CDR3 can be traced to other DNA sequences in this sample. The chain is built from TRBV18 and TRBJ1-5; TRBD1 agrees at 7 bases. V shed 1 base, J shed 5 bases, and the junction held 2 bases outside the gene matches. This CDR3 spans 14 amino acids. Per the germline V gene, CDR1 is KGHSH and CDR2 is LQKENI. The CDR3 region is CASSPQGADQPQHF. CDR3 sequence (DNA): TGTGCCAGCTCACCACAGGGGGCGGATCAGCCCCAGCATTTT.

This clone was detected only once. The chain carries TRBV6-4 and TRBJ1-1; D unresolved. Trimming took off 0 bases at V and 7 bases at J, with 12 bases between the two ends. The length of the CDR3 is 14 residues. Germline V gives CDR1 MRHNA, CDR2 SNTAGT. As DNA, the CDR3 is TGTGCCAGCAGTGACTCGGGGAGAACCCGTGAAGCTTTCTTT. It yields the protein CASSDSGRTREAFF.

This chain connects TRBV30 to TRBJ2-7; 7 bases align to TRBD2. J lost 4 bases, V lost 5 bases, and 5 bases had no gene match. The CDR3 is 12 residues long. Germline V CDR1 and CDR2: GTSNPN, SVGIG (reference sequence). This CDR3 is CAWGGGPYEQYF. In DNA, the CDR3 is TGTGCCTGGGGGGGAGGGCCTTACGAGCAGTACTTC.

The rearrangement joins TRBV18 to TRBJ2-4; 10 nucleotides match TRBD2. The CDR3 covers 15 residues. Germline V CDR1 and CDR2: KGHSH, LQKENI. V gave up 6 bases and J gave up 8 bases; unmatched junction bases: 10. The CDR3 DNA reads TGTGCCAGCTCGCTCGCGTCCGGACTAGCGGACATTCAGTACTTC. Its translation: CASSLASGLADIQYF.

This clone was seen only once. The gene calls are TRBV7-9 and TRBJ2-7; D call uncertain. V was shortened by 3 bases and J by 1 base, with 7 bases between the two germline ends. Germline CDR1 and CDR2: SEHNR and FQNEAQ (reference sequence). The CDR3 length is 13 residues. The CDR3 DNA is TGTGCCAGCAGCTTGCAGACTTCCTACGAGCAGTACTTC. Translating gives CASSLQTSYEQYF.

The V gene is TRBV19, the J gene TRBJ2-2; 7 nucleotides match TRBD1. Per germline, CDR1 LNHDA and CDR2 SQIVND (reference sequence). The ends lost 7 bases at V and 6 bases at J; junction bases unmatched: 5. CDR3 length: 13 residues. CDR3 nucleotides: TGTGCCAGTAAGGGGGCATCGGCCGGGGAGCTGTTTTTT. As protein: CASKGASAGELFF.

This rearrangement joins TRBV5-6 to TRBJ1-1; 8 nucleotides line up with TRBD1. The CDR3 is made up of 14 amino acids. With V trimmed by 1 base and J by 10 bases, 9 bases remained unmatched. The germline V gene has CDR1 SGHDT and CDR2 YYEEEE. The CDR3 loop reads CASSLRTGYLGAFF. For the CDR3, the DNA is TGTGCCAGCAGCTTGCGGACAGGGTACCTGGGAGCTTTCTTT.

The V gene is TRBV19, the J gene TRBJ2-7; 8 positions agree with TRBD1. The junction had 10 bases not matched to a gene; V was cut back by 4 bases and J by 2 bases. Germline lookup yields CDR1 LNHDA and CDR2 SQIVND (reference sequence). CDR3 size: 16 residues. CDR3 region: CASSTDRGYTAYEQYF. The CDR3 DNA reads TGTGCCAGTAGTACCGACAGGGGCTATACGGCCTACGAGCAGTACTTC.

V usage is TRBV5-1 and J usage is TRBJ2-7; D gene ambiguous. Trimming removed 2 bases at V and 2 bases at J, with 8 bases between. Per the germline V gene, CDR1 is SGHRS and CDR2 is YFSETQ. This CDR3 comprises 13 residues. CDR3: CASSFLPAYEQYF. The CDR3 DNA sequence: TGCGCCAGCAGCTTTCTCCCAGCCTACGAGCAGTACTTC.

V and J are TRBV9 and TRBJ2-7, with 9 bases fitting TRBD1. V was pared by 4 bases and J by 5 bases, with 7 bases of the junction left unmatched. CDR1 and CDR2 (germline): SGDLS, YYNGEE. This CDR3 is 14 amino acids long. CDR3 sequence (DNA): TGTGCCAGCAGCCCACGGGACAGGGTACACGAGCAGTACTTC. It is translated as CASSPRDRVHEQYF.

This clone occurred a few times. The CDR3 DNA reads as TGTGCCAGCAGTACTAGCGCCCGGAACACCGGGGAGCTGTTTTTT. It specifies CASSTSARNTGELFF. This chain connects TRBV6-6 to TRBJ2-2; 7 bases agree with TRBD2. Germline assignment: CDR1 MNHNY and CDR2 SVGAGI (reference sequence). The CDR3 totals 15 residues. V lost 5 bases to trimming and J lost 1 base; unmatched junction nucleotides: 4.

This chain joins TRBV7-3 and TRBJ1-1; 7 nucleotides line up with TRBD1. J lost 3 bases, V lost 5 bases, and 3 bases had no gene match. Germline loops: CDR1 SGHTA, CDR2 FQGTGA. The CDR3 contains 13 residues. The chain's CDR3 is CASSRQGHTEAFF. In DNA form, the CDR3 reads TGTGCCAGCAGCCGACAGGGCCACACTGAAGCTTTCTTT. The full variable domain, completed using reference TRBV7-3 and TRBJ1-1, is GAGVSQTPSNKVTEKGKYVELRCDPISGHTALYWYRQSLGQGPEFLIYFQGTGAADDSGLPNDRFFAVRPEGSVSTLKIQRTERGDSAVYLCASSRQGHTEAFFGQGTRLTVV.

The chain couples TRBV6-2 or TRBV6-3 to TRBJ1-5; D might be TRBD1 (6 bases). The germline gives CDR1 MNHEY, CDR2 SVGEGT. V lost 6 bases, J lost 5 bases, and 20 bases lay in between. The CDR3 consists of 16 residues. CDR3: CASSPSRTDHDQPQHF. CDR3 coding DNA: TGTGCCAGCAGCCCTTCTCGGACAGACCACGATCAGCCCCAGCATTTT.

The chain is built from TRBV30 and TRBJ1-4; TRBD1 matches 7 bases. The V segment lost 4 bases and the J segment 6 bases; nucleotides outside the gene matches: 5. Per the germline V gene, CDR1 is GTSNPN and CDR2 is SVGIG (reference sequence). This CDR3 region has 13 residues. In DNA form, the CDR3 reads TGTGCCTGGACAAGACAGGGAGATGAAAAACTGTTTTTT. Translating it yields CAWTRQGDEKLFF.

The J gene is TRBJ1-5, the V gene TRBV7-8; 8 nucleotides match TRBD1. CDR1 is SGHVS and CDR2 is FQNEAQ in the germline V gene. The V and J ends lost 3 bases and 4 bases, in that order; junction bases with no gene match: 2. The CDR3 covers 14 residues. CDR3 protein: CASSLWTGNQPQHF. CDR3 coding DNA: TGTGCCAGCAGCTTGTGGACAGGGAATCAGCCCCAGCATTTT.

The count of this clone is one. The genes are TRBV5-6 and TRBJ1-2; D may be TRBD1 (5 bases). CDR3 length: 17 residues. V shed 4 bases and J shed 6 bases, with 25 bases lying between them. In germline, CDR1 is SGHDT, CDR2 YYEEEE. CDR3 amino acids: CASSLRPWGQGGNGYTF. The CDR3 DNA sequence: TGTGCCAGCAGCCTCCGCCCGTGGGGTCAGGGCGGGAATGGCTACACCTTC.

This chain uses TRBV30 with TRBJ1-3; D gene unclear. Trimming removed 4 bases from V and 2 bases from J, with 3 bases in between. The germline CDR1 and CDR2 sequences are GTSNPN and SVGIG (reference sequence). This CDR3 has 11 residues. CDR3 amino acids: CAWTAGNTIYF. CDR3 nucleotide sequence: TGTGCCTGGACGGCTGGAAACACCATATATTTT.

This rearrangement joins TRBV3-1 (or the pseudogene TRBV3-2) to TRBJ1-5; D is possibly TRBD1 (5 bases). Trimming stripped 2 bases from V and 2 bases from J, with 13 bases between. Germline CDR1 LGHDT, CDR2 YNNKEL (reference sequence). The CDR3 has 16 amino acids. In DNA form, the CDR3 reads TGTGCCAGCAGCCAAATGAGGGGAGGGGGCAATCAGCCCCAGCATTTT. It encodes CASSQMRGGGNQPQHF.

This sequence joins TRBV19 and TRBJ1-5, with D possibly TRBD1 on 5 matching bases. In germline, CDR1 is LNHDA, CDR2 SQIVND (reference sequence). The V end lost 5 bases, the J end lost 4 bases, and 12 bases lay between the germline ends. The CDR3 length is 14 residues. CDR3 sequence reads: CASSWQGRNQPQHF. As DNA, the CDR3 is TGTGCCAGTAGTTGGCAGGGAAGAAATCAGCCCCAGCATTTT.

V gene TRBV6-2 or TRBV6-3 combines with J gene TRBJ1-5; 9 nucleotides match TRBD1. Trimming cost V 5 bases and J 7 bases; bases outside gene matches: 12. This CDR3 comprises 16 residues. Germline V CDR1 and CDR2: MNHEY, SVGEGT. CDR3 residues: CASSHGDRVAVQPQHF. The CDR3 region has the DNA TGTGCCAGCAGTCATGGGGACAGGGTGGCGGTGCAGCCCCAGCATTTT.

V gene TRBV5-1 combines with J gene TRBJ2-3, with D perhaps TRBD2 (5 bases). Germline V gene data show CDR1 as SGHRS and CDR2 as YFSETQ. This CDR3 contains 17 residues. V was clipped by 4 bases and J by 2 bases, with 20 bases between them. The CDR3 DNA reads TGCGCCAGCAGCAGTGGCGGGCGTGCCGTGCTCACAGATACGCAGTATTTT. This translates into CASSSGGRAVLTDTQYF.

V gene TRBV25-1 combines with J gene TRBJ1-4; D perhaps matches TRBD1 (5 bases). Germline V CDR1 and CDR2: MGHDK, SYGVNS. V lost 5 bases to trimming and J lost 3 bases, with 10 bases between them. The CDR3 length is 14 residues. Written as DNA, the CDR3 is TGTGCCAGCAGTCAAGGGGCAGCTAATGAAAAACTGTTTTTT. Protein product: CASSQGAANEKLFF.